Listed here are 5 T cell receptor beta chains from one sample, sequenced in a study of T cell changes during pregnancy in multiple sclerosis. The data were produced by immunoSEQ multiplex PCR, yet TCRdb's version contains in-frame clones alone and is incomplete. Of fewer than 90,000 clones listed, about 93% are singletons. This sample comprised peripheral blood, obtained after pregnancy. All receptors derive from a female donor in good health, enrolled as a control in a pregnancy study.

The V gene is TRBV29-1, the J gene TRBJ2-7, with TRBD2 matching 10 bases. The J segment lost 2 bases and the V segment lost 5 bases, leaving 12 bases of the junction unmatched. The CDR3 length is 16 residues. Germline V gene sequence: CDR1 SQVTM, CDR2 ANQGSEA. CDR3 in DNA: TGCAGCGTTCAAGGTATCAGCGGGGGGGGAACCTACGAGCAGTACTTC. The encoded protein is CSVQGISGGGTYEQYF.

J is TRBJ2-7 and V is TRBV2, with D unclear. Germline CDR1 SNHLY, CDR2 FYNNEI. This CDR3 comprises 12 residues. Trimming removed 9 bases from V and 2 bases from J, with 11 bases in between. The CDR3 spells CASSNSAYEQYF. The DNA of the CDR3 is TGTGCCAGTTCGAACAGTGCCTACGAGCAGTACTTC.

The rearrangement joins TRBV2 to TRBJ2-7; 8 bases fit TRBD1. The germline V gene has CDR1 SNHLY and CDR2 FYNNEI. V lost 7 bases and J lost 1; bases outside the gene matches: 3. The CDR3 sequence is 13 residues long. The CDR3 here is CASIGTGSYEQYF. The CDR3 DNA follows: TGTGCCAGCATTGGGACAGGTTCCTACGAGCAGTACTTC.

The V gene is TRBV7-8, the J gene TRBJ2-3; a weak D match, TRBD2 (6 bases). The V gene lost 5 bases and the J gene lost 2 bases, with 23 bases spanning the gap. CDR3 length equals 18 residues. The V gene's germline CDR1 is SGHVS and CDR2 FQNEAQ. The CDR3 nucleotides read TGTGCCAGCAGCCTACTGGGCACTAGCCTCAAGGACACAGATACGCAGTATTTT. Its translation is CASSLLGTSLKDTDTQYF.

The chain combines TRBV6-1 with TRBJ1-3, with D tentatively TRBD1 (5 bases). This CDR3 is 16 amino acids long. Germline-derived CDR1 and CDR2 are MNHNS and SASEGT. V was trimmed by 0 bases and J by 3 bases, leaving 12 bases between them. CDR3 DNA: TGTGCCAGCAGTGAAGCTGGGGGGGTCTATGGAAACACCATATATTTT. This encodes CASSEAGGVYGNTIYF.